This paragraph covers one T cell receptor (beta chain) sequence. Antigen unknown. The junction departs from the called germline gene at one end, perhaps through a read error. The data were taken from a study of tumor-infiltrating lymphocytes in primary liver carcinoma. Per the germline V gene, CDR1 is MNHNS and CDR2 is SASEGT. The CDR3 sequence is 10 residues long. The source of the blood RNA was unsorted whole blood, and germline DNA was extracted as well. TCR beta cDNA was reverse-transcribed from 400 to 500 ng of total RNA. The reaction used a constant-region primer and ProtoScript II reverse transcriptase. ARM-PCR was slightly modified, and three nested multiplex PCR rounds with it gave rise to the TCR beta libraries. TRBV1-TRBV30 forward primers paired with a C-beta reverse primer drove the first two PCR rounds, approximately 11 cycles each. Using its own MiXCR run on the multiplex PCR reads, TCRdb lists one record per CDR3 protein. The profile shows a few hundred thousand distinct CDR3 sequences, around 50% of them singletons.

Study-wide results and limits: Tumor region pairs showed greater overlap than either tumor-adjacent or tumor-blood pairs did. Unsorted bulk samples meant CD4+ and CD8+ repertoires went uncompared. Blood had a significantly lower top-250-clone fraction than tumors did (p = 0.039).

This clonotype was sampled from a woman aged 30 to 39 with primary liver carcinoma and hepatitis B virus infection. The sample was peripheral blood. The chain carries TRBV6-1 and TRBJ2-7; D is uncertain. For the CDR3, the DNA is TGTGCCAGCAAGACCTACAAGCAGTACTTC. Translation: CASKTYKQYF.